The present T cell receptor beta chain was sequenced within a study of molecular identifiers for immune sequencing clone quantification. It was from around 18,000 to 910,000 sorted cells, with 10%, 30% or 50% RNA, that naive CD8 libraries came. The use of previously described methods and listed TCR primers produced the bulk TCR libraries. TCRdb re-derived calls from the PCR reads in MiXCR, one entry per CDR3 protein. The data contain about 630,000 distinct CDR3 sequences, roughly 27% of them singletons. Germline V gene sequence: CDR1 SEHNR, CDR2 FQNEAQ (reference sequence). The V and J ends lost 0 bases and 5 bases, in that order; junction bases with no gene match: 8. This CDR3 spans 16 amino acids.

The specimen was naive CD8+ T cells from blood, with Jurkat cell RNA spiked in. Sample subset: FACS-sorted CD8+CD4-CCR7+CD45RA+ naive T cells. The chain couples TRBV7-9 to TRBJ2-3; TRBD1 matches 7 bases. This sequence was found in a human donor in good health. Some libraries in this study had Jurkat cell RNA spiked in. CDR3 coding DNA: TGTGCCAGCAGCTTAGCGGGACAGCCTTCCAGAGATACGCAGTATTTT. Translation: CASSLAGQPSRDTQYF.